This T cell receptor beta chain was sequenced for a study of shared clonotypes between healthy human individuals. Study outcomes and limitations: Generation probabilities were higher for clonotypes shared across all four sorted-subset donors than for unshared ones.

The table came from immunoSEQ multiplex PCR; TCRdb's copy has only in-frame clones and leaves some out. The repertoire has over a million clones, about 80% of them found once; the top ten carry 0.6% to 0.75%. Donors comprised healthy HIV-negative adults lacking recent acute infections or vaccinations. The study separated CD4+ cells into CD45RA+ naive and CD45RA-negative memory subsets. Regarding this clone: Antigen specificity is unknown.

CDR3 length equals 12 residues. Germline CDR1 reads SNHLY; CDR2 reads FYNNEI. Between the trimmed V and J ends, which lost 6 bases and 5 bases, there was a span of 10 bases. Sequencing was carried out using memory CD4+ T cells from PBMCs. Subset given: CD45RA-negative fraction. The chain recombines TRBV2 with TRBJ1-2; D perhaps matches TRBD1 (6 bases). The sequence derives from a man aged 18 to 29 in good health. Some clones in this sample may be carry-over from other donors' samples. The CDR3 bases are TGTGCCAGCAGGAGGGACACTTATGGCTACACCTTC. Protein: CASRRDTYGYTF.